Sequencing of this TCR beta chain was carried out in a study of T cell responses to AZD1222 COVID-19 vaccine. The data were produced by immunoSEQ multiplex PCR, yet TCRdb's version contains in-frame clones alone and is incomplete. The table has about 150,000 clones, 90% seen once; the top ten hold approximately 5.9%. From germline, CDR1 is LNHDA and CDR2 SQIVND (reference sequence). CDR3 length equals 16 residues. Between the trimmed V and J ends, which lost 5 bases and 1 base, there was a span of 17 bases. The table lists this clone with a count of one. Its antigen is still unknown. Whole-study results and caveats: After two AZD1222 doses, spike-specific TCR breadth and depth rose versus day 0. Repertoires were collected only later (after the peak T cell response had occurred). Unmutated variant regions are reportedly the target of nearly half of TCRs that are spike-specific. CD4 TCRs linked to vaccination spanned spike, dominating at 160-218 and 743-854.

This sequence originates from an adult who received the AZD1222 COVID-19 vaccine. V gene TRBV19 combines with J gene TRBJ1-1, with no clear D. Sequencing was performed on peripheral blood, taken 28 days after the second AZD1222 dose. CDR3: CASSVLGLSGNTEAFF. The CDR3 DNA reads as TGTGCCAGTAGTGTACTCGGACTCTCTGGGAACACTGAAGCTTTCTTT.